The 18 T cell receptor beta chains below were found in one sample sequenced in a study of blood T cell repertoires in COVID-19. Libraries were prepared by immunoSEQ multiplex PCR; TCRdb keeps only in-frame clonotypes and omits some of them. Among about 310,000 clones, 89% were seen once, and the ten largest hold over 8%. The sample consisted of PBMCs or T cells enriched from blood (not recorded which). The source is a middle-aged woman who had recovered from COVID-19.

This clone was recorded a few times. This chain uses TRBV7-9 with TRBJ1-2, with TRBD1 matching over 10 bases. Germline trimming cut 5 bases from V and 6 bases from J; bases unmatched to any gene: 6. Germline assignment: CDR1 SEHNR and CDR2 FQNEAQ (reference sequence). This CDR3 spans 14 amino acids. In DNA, the CDR3 is TGTGCCAGCAGCCCTTCCGGGACAGGGGATGGCTACACCTTC. It is translated as CASSPSGTGDGYTF. The full variable domain, rest sourced from reference TRBV7-9 and TRBJ1-2, is DTGVSQNPRHKITKRGQNVTFRCDPISEHNRLYWYRQTLGQGPEFLTYFQNEAQLEKSRLLSDRFSAERPKGSFSTLEIQRTEQGDSAMYLCASSPSGTGDGYTFGSGTRLTVV.

The chain joins TRBV6-6 to TRBJ2-1, with a tentative D call TRBD2 (6 bases). V was trimmed by 4 bases and J by 1 base, leaving 11 bases between them. Germline CDR1 reads MNHNY; CDR2 reads SVGAGI (reference sequence). This CDR3 region has 15 residues. CDR3 sequence: CASSSSVWSYNEQFF. CDR3 sequence (DNA): TGTGCCAGCAGTTCTAGCGTGTGGTCCTACAATGAGCAGTTCTTC.

This sequence joins TRBV5-6 and TRBJ2-7, with a possible D match to TRBD1 (7 bases). Per germline, CDR1 SGHDT and CDR2 YYEEEE. The CDR3 length is 15 residues. Trimming left V 0 bases short and J 5 bases short, with 15 bases between. The CDR3 spells CASSLARQGLHEQYF. In DNA form, the CDR3 reads TGTGCCAGCAGCTTGGCCAGACAGGGACTTCACGAGCAGTACTTC. The full variable domain, its missing parts supplied by reference TRBV5-6 and TRBJ2-7, is DAGVTQSPTHLIKTRGQQVTLRCSPKSGHDTVSWYQQALGQGPQFIFQYYEEEERQRGNFPDRFSGHQFPNYSSELNVNALLLGDSALYLCASSLARQGLHEQYFGPGTRLTVT.

This clone was recorded once. V gene TRBV29-1 combines with J gene TRBJ1-2, with a possible D match to TRBD1 (5 bases). This CDR3 has 13 amino acids. Germline CDR1 reads SQVTM; CDR2 reads ANQGSEA. Trimming pared 4 bases from V and 0 bases from J, leaving 9 bases between. CDR3 nucleotides: TGCAGCGTTGGGGGGACTACTAACTATGGCTACACCTTC. Protein sequence: CSVGGTTNYGYTF.

The CDR3 protein is CAWDLGGQGQPQHF. CDR3 in DNA: TGTGCCTGGGACTTGGGAGGCCAAGGGCAGCCCCAGCATTTT. This chain uses TRBV30 with TRBJ1-5; D unclear. Trimming removed 5 bases at V and 7 bases at J, with 18 bases between. CDR3 length: 14 residues. Germline lookup yields CDR1 GTSNPN and CDR2 SVGIG (reference sequence).

V and J are TRBV29-1 and TRBJ1-5, with 8 bases fitting TRBD1. Trimming removed 6 bases from V and 0 bases from J; junction bases left unmatched: 13. The CDR3 runs to 17 residues. Looked up from germline, CDR1 is SQVTM and CDR2 is ANQGSEA. Here the CDR3 DNA reads TGCAGCGTCCCGGGGACAGGTGGGTCCGATAGCAATCAGCCCCAGCATTTT. Translating gives CSVPGTGGSDSNQPQHF.

Points on this clone: At one boundary the junction diverges from the germline segment, which might be a read error. This sequence joins TRBV7-7 and TRBJ2-1; D possibly uses TRBD1 or TRBD2 (5 bases each). Germline V lookup: CDR1 SSHAT, CDR2 FNYEAQ (reference sequence). The CDR3 runs to 17 residues. CDR3 loop: CASSLAMIAGPDNEQFF. For the CDR3, the DNA is TGTGCTAGCAGCTTAGCGATGATAGCAGGGCCCGACAATGAGCAGTTCTTC.

The V gene is TRBV5-4, the J gene TRBJ1-2, with a weak D call TRBD1 (5 bases). Trimming shortened V by 0 bases and J by 4 bases, and 10 bases separated the two germline ends. The CDR3 sequence is 14 residues long. CDR1 and CDR2 from the germline V gene are SGHNT and YYREEE (reference sequence). The CDR3 here is CASSLGQSGYGYTF. The DNA for the CDR3 is TGTGCCAGCAGCTTGGGACAGTCCGGCTATGGCTACACCTTC.

The rearrangement uses TRBV4-3 and TRBJ1-1; unclear D gene. Per germline, CDR1 LGHNA and CDR2 YSLEER. V lost 3 bases to trimming and J lost 4 bases, with 6 bases between them. The CDR3 loop spans 12 amino acids. The CDR3 loop is CASSQRGTEAFF. The CDR3 coding sequence is TGCGCCAGCAGCCAGCGCGGCACTGAAGCTTTCTTT.

The V call is TRBV18, the J call TRBJ2-6, with 8 bases aligning to TRBD2. This CDR3 comprises 19 residues. Germline lookup yields CDR1 KGHSH and CDR2 LQKENI. The V gene end was trimmed by 0 bases and the J gene end by 0 bases; junction bases not matched to a gene: 7. The CDR3 reads CASSPPKVAGSSGANVLTF. CDR3 nucleotides: TGTGCCAGCTCACCACCGAAGGTAGCGGGGTCCTCTGGGGCCAACGTCCTGACTTTC.

V gene TRBV28 combines with J gene TRBJ1-2; D is uncertain. V lost 6 bases, J lost 5 bases, and 13 bases lay in between. The CDR3 length is 13 residues. CDR1 and CDR2 from the germline V gene are MDHEN and SYDVKM. The chain's CDR3 is CASRRGSQYGYTF. In DNA form, the CDR3 reads TGTGCCAGCAGACGCGGCAGCCAGTATGGCTACACCTTC.

The gene calls are TRBV6-5 and TRBJ1-1; TRBD1 might be the D (6 bases). CDR1 and CDR2 (germline): MNHEY, SVGAGI. This CDR3 region has 15 residues. V lost 0 bases and J 0 bases, leaving 8 bases between the germline ends. DNA of the CDR3: TGTGCCAGCAGTTACTCCGGGACACTGAACACTGAAGCTTTCTTT. It codes for CASSYSGTLNTEAFF.

Here the CDR3 reads CASSLAGFHNEQFF. The CDR3 coding sequence is TGTGCCAGCAGCTTAGCGGGATTCCACAATGAGCAGTTCTTC. V usage is TRBV11-2 and J usage is TRBJ2-1; maybe TRBD2 (5 bases). Trimming pared 1 base from V and 5 bases from J, leaving 9 bases between. The CDR3 sequence is 14 residues long. Looked up from germline, CDR1 is SGHAT and CDR2 is FQNNGV.

For the CDR3, the DNA is TGTGCCAGCAGCCCTACAGGGGTCCGAAAACTGTTTTTT. Translating it yields CASSPTGVRKLFF. The chain joins TRBV7-9 to TRBJ1-4; 7 nucleotides match TRBD1. The V gene's germline CDR1 is SEHNR and CDR2 FQNEAQ (reference sequence). The CDR3 contains 13 residues. V shed 5 bases, J shed 10 bases, and the junction held 7 bases outside the gene matches.

The rearrangement links TRBV23-1 to TRBJ2-7; 7 bases agree with TRBD1. TRBV23-1 falls under the ORF class, with uncertain function. The CDR3 length is 16 residues. V shed 4 bases and J 7 bases; nucleotides not matched to a gene: 16. The CDR3 sequence is CASSRNRGRRVLEQYF. DNA of the CDR3: TGCGCCAGCAGTCGGAACAGGGGACGCCGGGTGCTGGAGCAGTACTTC.

This clone is a singleton in its sample. The chain recombines TRBV7-3 with TRBJ2-5, with D tentatively TRBD2 (6 bases). V was cut by 1 base and J by 3 bases, with 6 bases left in between. This CDR3 region has 13 residues. The germline gives CDR1 SGHTA, CDR2 FQGTGA. The CDR3 protein is CASSLIAEETQYF. CDR3 nucleotides: TGTGCCAGCAGCTTAATAGCGGAAGAGACCCAGTACTTC.

This chain joins TRBV11-2 and TRBJ2-3; no definite D call. Germline loops: CDR1 SGHAT, CDR2 FQNNGV. CDR3 size: 13 residues. V lost 4 bases and J 5 bases, leaving 10 bases between the germline ends. The CDR3 DNA reads TGTGCCAGCAGCTGGGTAAGAGGAGATACGCAGTATTTT. This translates into CASSWVRGDTQYF.

The genes are TRBV7-9 and TRBJ1-2; tentative D call: TRBD1 (6 bases). This CDR3 comprises 13 residues. Trimming took off 2 bases at V and 2 bases at J, with 6 bases between the two ends. Per the germline V gene, CDR1 is SEHNR and CDR2 is FQNEAQ (reference sequence). The CDR3 DNA reads TGTGCCAGCAGCTTACAGGGGAACTATGGCTACACCTTC. It codes for CASSLQGNYGYTF. Using reference TRBV7-9 and TRBJ1-2 for the parts outside the CDR3, the full variable domain is DTGVSQNPRHKITKRGQNVTFRCDPISEHNRLYWYRQTLGQGPEFLTYFQNEAQLEKSRLLSDRFSAERPKGSFSTLEIQRTEQGDSAMYLCASSLQGNYGYTFGSGTRLTVV.